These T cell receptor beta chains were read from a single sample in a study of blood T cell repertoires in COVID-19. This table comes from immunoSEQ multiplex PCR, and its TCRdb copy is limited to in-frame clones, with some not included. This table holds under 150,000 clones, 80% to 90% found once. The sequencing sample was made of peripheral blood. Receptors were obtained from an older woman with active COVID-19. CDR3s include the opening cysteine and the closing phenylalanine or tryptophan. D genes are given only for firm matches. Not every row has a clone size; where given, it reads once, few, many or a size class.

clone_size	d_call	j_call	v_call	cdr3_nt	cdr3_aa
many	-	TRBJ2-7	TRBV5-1	TGCGCCAGCAGCGTCGGCTCGACAGGCTCCTACGAGCAGTACTTC	CASSVGSTGSYEQYF
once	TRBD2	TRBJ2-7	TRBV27	TGTGCCAGCAGTCTCTCCGGGACTAAAGTAGGCTCCTACGAGCAGTACTTC	CASSLSGTKVGSYEQYF
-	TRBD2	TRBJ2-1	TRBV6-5	TGTGCCAGCATTAGGACTAGCACCCAGACAAATGAGCAGTTCTTC	CASIRTSTQTNEQFF
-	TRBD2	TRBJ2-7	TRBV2	TGTGCCAGCACGGAGCGGGAGTTAGGCGAGCAGTACTTC	CASTERELGEQYF
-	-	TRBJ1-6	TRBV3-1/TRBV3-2	TGTGCCAGCAGCCCTAAGAGTAAGAATTCACCCCTCCACTTT	CASSPKSKNSPLHF
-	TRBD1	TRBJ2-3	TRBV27	TGTGCCAGAAATCGACCGGGACAGATCACAGATACGCAGTATTTT	CARNRPGQITDTQYF
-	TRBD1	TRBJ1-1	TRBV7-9	TGTGCCAGCAGCTCCGGACAGGGGATCAACGGAGCTTTCTTT	CASSSGQGINGAFF
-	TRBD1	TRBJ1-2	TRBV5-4	TGTGCCAGCAGCTTTATGACAGGGGTAGGATGGGGCTACACCTTC	CASSFMTGVGWGYTF
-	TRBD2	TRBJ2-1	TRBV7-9	TGTGCCAGCAGCAAGACTAGCTATGAGCAGTTCTTC	CASSKTSYEQFF
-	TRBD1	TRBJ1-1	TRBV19	TGTGCCAGTACAAGGGGGGACAGGGTACGTCATGCTTTCTTT	CASTRGDRVRHAFF
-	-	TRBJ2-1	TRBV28	TGTGCCAGCAGTTCCCGGACTGAGCGGTCCTACAATGAGCAGTTCTTC	CASSSRTERSYNEQFF
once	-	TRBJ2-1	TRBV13	TGCGCCAGCAGCTTCGGTCTCAATGAGCAGTTCTTC	CASSFGLNEQFF
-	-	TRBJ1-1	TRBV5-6	TGTGCCAGCAGCACACCAGACAGAACGAACACTGAAGCTTTCTTT	CASSTPDRTNTEAFF
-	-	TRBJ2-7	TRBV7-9	TGTGCCAGCAGCTCAAATCGGGGCGAGCAGTACTTC	CASSSNRGEQYF
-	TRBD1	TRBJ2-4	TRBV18	TGTGCCAGCTCACCACCGCAGGGGGAAAACATTCAGTACTTC	CASSPPQGENIQYF
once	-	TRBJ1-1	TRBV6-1	TGTGCCAGCAGTGAACAGTTTAACACTGAAGCTTTCTTT	CASSEQFNTEAFF
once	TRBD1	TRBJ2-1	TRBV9	TGTGCCAGCAGCCGTCCCGGACAGGGTGGTTGGAATGAGCAGTTCTTC	CASSRPGQGGWNEQFF
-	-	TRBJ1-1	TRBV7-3	TGTGCCAGCAGCTTAACAGGGGGCACTGAAGCTTTCTTT	CASSLTGGTEAFF
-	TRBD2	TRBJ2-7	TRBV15	TGTGCCACCAGCAGAGGACTAGCGGGATATAAAGAGCAGTACTTC	CATSRGLAGYKEQYF
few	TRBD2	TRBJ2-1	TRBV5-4	TGTGCCAGCAGCTTGCGTCTAGCGGGACCCATCAATGAGCAGTTCTTC	CASSLRLAGPINEQFF
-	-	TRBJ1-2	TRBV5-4	TGTGCAGGCGTCGACAGTTCAAACTATGGCTACACCTTC	CAGVDSSNYGYTF
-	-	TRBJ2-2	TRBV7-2	TGTGCCAGCAGCTTAGGAGCGTCAACCGGGGAGCTGTTTTTT	CASSLGASTGELFF
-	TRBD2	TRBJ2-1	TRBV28	TGTGCCAGCAGTTCACCCCTAGCGGAGGTCAATGAGCAGTTCTTC	CASSSPLAEVNEQFF
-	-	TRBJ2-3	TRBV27	TGTGCCAGCAGTTCCATGCCACCTAACAGGATAGGCCCAGATACGCAGTATTTT	CASSSMPPNRIGPDTQYF
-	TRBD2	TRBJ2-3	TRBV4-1	TGCGCCAGCAGCCAAGAGGGACTAGCGGGAGTTCTCACAGATACGCAGTATTTT	CASSQEGLAGVLTDTQYF
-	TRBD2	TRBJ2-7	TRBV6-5	TGTGCCAGCAGTTATAAGCGGGGTGCCTACGAGCAGTACTTC	CASSYKRGAYEQYF
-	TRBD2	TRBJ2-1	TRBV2	TGTGCCGGTTCAGTAGCGGGACACTTCTATGAGCAGTTCTTC	CAGSVAGHFYEQFF